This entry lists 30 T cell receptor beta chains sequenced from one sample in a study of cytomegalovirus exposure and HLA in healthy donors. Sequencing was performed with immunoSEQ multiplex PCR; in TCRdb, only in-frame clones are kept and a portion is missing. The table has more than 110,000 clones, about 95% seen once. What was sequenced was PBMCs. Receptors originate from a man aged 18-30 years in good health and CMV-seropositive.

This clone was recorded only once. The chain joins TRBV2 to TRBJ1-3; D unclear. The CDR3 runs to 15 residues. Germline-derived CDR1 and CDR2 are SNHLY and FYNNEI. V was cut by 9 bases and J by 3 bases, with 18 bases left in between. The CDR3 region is CASSYGLPFGNTIYF. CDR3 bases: TGTGCCAGTTCGTATGGCCTCCCTTTTGGAAACACCATATATTTT. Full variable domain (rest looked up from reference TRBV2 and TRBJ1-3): EPEVTQTPSHQVTQMGQEVILRCVPISNHLYFYWYRQILGQKVEFLVSFYNNEISEKSEIFDDQFSVERPDGSNFTLKIRSTKLEDSAMYFCASSYGLPFGNTIYFGEGSWLTVV.

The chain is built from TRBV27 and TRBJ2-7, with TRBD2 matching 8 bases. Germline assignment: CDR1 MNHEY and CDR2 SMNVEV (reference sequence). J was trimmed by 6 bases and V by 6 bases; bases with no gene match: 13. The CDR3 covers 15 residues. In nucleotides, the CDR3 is TGTGCCAGCAGCAGGGGAGGAGCGGGAGTAGGCGAGCAGTACTTC. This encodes CASSRGGAGVGEQYF.

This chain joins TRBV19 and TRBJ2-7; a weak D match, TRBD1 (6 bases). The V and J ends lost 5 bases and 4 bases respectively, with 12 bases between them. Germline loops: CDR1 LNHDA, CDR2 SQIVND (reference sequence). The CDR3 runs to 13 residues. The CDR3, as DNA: TGTGCCAGTAGTGCGACACAGGGTTACGAGCAGTACTTC. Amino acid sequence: CASSATQGYEQYF.

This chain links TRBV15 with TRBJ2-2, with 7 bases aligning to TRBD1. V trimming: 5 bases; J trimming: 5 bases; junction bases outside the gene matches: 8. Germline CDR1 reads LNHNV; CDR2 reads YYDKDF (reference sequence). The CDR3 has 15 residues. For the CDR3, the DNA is TGTGCCACCAGCGGAAGACAGGGTTCGACCGGGGAGCTGTTTTTT. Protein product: CATSGRQGSTGELFF.

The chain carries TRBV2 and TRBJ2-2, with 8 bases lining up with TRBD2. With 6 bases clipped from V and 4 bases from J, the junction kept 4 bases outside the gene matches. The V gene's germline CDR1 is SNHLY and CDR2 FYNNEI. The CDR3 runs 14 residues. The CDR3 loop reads CASRLADSTGELFF. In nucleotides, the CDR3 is TGTGCCAGCAGACTAGCGGACTCCACCGGGGAGCTGTTTTTT. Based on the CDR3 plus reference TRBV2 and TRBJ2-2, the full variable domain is EPEVTQTPSHQVTQMGQEVILRCVPISNHLYFYWYRQILGQKVEFLVSFYNNEISEKSEIFDDQFSVERPDGSNFTLKIRSTKLEDSAMYFCASRLADSTGELFFGEGSRLTVL.

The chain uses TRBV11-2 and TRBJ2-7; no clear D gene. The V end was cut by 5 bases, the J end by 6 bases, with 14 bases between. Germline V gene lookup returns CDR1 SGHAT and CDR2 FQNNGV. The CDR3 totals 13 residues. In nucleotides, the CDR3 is TGTGCCAGCAGCATGGGCGAGTCTTCCGAGCAGTACTTC. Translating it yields CASSMGESSEQYF.

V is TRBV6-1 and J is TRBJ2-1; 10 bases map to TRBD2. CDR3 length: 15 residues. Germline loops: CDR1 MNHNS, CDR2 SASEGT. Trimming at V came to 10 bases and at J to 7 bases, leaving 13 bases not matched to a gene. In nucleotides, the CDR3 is TGTGCCACCGCGGAGCGGGAGGGAGGATGGAATGAGCAGTTCTTC. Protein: CATAEREGGWNEQFF.

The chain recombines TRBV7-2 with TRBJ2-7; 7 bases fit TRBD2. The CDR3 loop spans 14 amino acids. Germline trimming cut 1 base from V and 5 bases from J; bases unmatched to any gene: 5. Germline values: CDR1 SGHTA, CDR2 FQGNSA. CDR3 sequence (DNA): TGTGCCAGCAGCTTAGTATGGGGGGGAAACGAGCAGTACTTC. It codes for CASSLVWGGNEQYF.

This CDR3 is CASSILGARSGNTIYF. The CDR3 DNA follows: TGTGCCAGTAGTATACTGGGAGCGCGCTCTGGAAACACCATATATTTT. The V gene is TRBV19, the J gene TRBJ1-3; D is uncertain. Trimming took off 2 bases at V and 0 bases at J, with 11 bases between the two ends. Germline values: CDR1 LNHDA, CDR2 SQIVND (reference sequence). The CDR3 loop spans 16 amino acids. Full variable domain (rest looked up from reference TRBV19 and TRBJ1-3): DGGITQSPKYLFRKEGQNVTLSCEQNLNHDAMYWYRQDPGQGLRLIYYSQIVNDFQKGDIAEGYSVSREKKESFPLTVTSAQKNPTAFYLCASSILGARSGNTIYFGEGSWLTVV.

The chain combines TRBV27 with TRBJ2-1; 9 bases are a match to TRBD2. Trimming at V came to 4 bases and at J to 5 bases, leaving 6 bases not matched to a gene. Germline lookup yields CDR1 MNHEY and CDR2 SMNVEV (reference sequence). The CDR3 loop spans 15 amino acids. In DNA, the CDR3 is TGTGCCAGCAGTTCAATAGCGGGAGTTGACAATGAGCAGTTCTTC. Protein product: CASSSIAGVDNEQFF.

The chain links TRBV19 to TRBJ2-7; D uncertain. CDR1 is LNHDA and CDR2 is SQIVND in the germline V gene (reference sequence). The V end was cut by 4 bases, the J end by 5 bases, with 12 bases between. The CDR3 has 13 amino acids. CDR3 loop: CASSSTHSNEQYF. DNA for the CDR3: TGTGCCAGTAGTAGTACACACAGCAACGAGCAGTACTTC. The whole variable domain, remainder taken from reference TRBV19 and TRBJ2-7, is DGGITQSPKYLFRKEGQNVTLSCEQNLNHDAMYWYRQDPGQGLRLIYYSQIVNDFQKGDIAEGYSVSREKKESFPLTVTSAQKNPTAFYLCASSSTHSNEQYFGPGTRLTVT.

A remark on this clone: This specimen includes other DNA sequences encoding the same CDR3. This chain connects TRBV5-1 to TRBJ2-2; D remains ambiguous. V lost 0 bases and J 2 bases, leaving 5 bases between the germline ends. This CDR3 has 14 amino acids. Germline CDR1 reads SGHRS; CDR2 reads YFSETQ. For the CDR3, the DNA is TGCGCCAGCAGCTTGGGGCAAAACACCGGGGAGCTGTTTTTT. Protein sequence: CASSLGQNTGELFF.

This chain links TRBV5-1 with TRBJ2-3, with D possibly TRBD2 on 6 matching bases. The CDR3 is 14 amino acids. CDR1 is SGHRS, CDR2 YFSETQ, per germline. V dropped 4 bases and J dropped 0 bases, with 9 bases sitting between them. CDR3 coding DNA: TGCGCCAGCAGCGGTAGCGGAAGCACAGATACGCAGTATTTT. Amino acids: CASSGSGSTDTQYF.

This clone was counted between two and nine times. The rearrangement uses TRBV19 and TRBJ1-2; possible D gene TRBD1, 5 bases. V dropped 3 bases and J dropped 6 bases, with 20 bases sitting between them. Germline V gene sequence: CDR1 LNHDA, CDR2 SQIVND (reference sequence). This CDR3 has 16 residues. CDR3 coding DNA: TGTGCCAGTAGTATGCTTGGGGCAGGGAAACAGGATGGCTACACCTTC. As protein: CASSMLGAGKQDGYTF.

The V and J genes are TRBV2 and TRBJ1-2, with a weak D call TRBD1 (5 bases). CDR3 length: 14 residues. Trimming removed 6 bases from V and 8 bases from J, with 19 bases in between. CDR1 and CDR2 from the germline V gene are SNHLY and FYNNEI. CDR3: CASSLDTTVGGYTF. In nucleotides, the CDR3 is TGTGCCAGCAGCCTGGACACCACCGTGGGCGGCTACACCTTC.

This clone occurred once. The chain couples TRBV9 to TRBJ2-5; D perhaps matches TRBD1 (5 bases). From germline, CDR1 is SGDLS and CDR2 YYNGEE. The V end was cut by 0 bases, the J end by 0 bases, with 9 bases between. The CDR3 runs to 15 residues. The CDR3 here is CASSVGGAYQETQYF. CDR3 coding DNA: TGTGCCAGCAGCGTAGGTGGGGCGTACCAAGAGACCCAGTACTTC.

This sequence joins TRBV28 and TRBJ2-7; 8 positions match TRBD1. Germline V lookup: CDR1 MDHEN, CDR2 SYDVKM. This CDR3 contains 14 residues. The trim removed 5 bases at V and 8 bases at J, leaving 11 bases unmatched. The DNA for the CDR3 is TGTGCCAGCAGTCCCCGGACAGGGATTTTCAAGCAGTACTTC. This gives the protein CASSPRTGIFKQYF. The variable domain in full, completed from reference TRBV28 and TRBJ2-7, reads DVKVTQSSRYLVKRTGEKVFLECVQDMDHENMFWYRQDPGLGLRLIYFSYDVKMKEKGDIPEGYSVSREKKERFSLILESASTNQTSMYLCASSPRTGIFKQYFGPGTRLTVT.

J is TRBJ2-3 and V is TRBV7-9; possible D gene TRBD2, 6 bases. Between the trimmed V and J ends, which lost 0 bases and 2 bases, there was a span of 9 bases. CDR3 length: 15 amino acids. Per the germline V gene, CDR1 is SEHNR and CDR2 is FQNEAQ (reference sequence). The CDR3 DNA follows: TGTGCCAGCAGCTTAGCTAGCGGATCCACAGATACGCAGTATTTT. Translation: CASSLASGSTDTQYF.

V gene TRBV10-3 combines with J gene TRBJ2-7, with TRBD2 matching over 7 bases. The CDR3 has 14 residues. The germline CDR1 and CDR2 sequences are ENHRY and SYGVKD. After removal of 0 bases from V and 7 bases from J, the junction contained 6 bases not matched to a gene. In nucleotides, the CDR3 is TGTGCCATCAGTGAGTCGAGCGGGGCGGGGGAGCAGTACTTC. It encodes CAISESSGAGEQYF.

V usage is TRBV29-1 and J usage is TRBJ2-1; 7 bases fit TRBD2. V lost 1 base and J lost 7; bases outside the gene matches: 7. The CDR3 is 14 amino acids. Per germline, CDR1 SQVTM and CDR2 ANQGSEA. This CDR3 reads CSVEGGGVDNEQFF. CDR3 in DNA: TGCAGCGTTGAAGGCGGGGGAGTGGATAATGAGCAGTTCTTC.

The CDR3 coding sequence is TGTGCCAGCTGCGGGACAGATGGCTACACCTTC. This translates into CASCGTDGYTF. The chain couples TRBV27 to TRBJ1-2, with TRBD1 identical over 7 bases. Unmatched junction bases numbered 3, after V lost 8 bases and J lost 6 bases. CDR1 and CDR2 from the germline V gene are MNHEY and SMNVEV (reference sequence). CDR3 length: 11 amino acids.

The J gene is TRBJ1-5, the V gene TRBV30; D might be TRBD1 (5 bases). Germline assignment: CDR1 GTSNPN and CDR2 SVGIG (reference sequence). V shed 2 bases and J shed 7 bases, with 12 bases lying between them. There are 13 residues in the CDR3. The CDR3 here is CAWSTGGRQPQHF. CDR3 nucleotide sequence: TGTGCCTGGAGTACGGGGGGTCGGCAGCCCCAGCATTTT.

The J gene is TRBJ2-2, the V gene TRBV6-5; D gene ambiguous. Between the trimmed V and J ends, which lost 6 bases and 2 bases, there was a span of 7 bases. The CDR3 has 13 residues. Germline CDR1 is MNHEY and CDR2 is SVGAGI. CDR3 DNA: TGTGCCAGCAGAGAGCCCAACACCGGGGAGCTGTTTTTT. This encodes CASREPNTGELFF.

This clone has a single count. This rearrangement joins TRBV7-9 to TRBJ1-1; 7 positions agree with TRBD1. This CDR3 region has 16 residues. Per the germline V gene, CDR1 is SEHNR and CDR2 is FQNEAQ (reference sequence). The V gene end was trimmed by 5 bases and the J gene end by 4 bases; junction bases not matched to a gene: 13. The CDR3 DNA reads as TGTGCCAGCAGCGCCCGACAGGGCGATAGGAGCACTGAAGCTTTCTTT. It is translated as CASSARQGDRSTEAFF.

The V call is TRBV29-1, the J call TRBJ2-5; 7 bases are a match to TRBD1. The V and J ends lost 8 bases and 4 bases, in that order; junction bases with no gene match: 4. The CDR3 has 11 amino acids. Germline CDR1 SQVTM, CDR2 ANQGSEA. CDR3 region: CSTNRGETQYF. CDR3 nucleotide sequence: TGCAGCACAAACAGGGGAGAGACCCAGTACTTC.

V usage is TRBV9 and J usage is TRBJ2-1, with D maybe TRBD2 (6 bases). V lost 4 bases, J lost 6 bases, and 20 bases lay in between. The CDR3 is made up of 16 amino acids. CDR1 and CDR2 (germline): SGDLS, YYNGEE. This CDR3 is CASSPEGGPLGNEQFF. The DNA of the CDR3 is TGTGCCAGCAGCCCAGAGGGAGGTCCCTTAGGCAATGAGCAGTTCTTC.

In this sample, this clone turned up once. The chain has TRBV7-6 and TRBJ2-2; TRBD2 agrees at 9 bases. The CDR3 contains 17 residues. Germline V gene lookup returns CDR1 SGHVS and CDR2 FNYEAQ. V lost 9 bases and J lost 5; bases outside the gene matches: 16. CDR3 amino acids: CASRSTPAGGFTGELFF. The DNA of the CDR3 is TGTGCCAGTAGATCTACCCCTGCGGGAGGGTTTACCGGGGAGCTGTTTTTT.

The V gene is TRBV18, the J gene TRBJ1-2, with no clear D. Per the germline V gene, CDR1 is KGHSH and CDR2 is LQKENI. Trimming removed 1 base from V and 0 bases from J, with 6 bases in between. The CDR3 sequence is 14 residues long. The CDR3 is CASSPRASNYGYTF. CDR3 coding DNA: TGTGCCAGCTCACCACGGGCCTCTAACTATGGCTACACCTTC.

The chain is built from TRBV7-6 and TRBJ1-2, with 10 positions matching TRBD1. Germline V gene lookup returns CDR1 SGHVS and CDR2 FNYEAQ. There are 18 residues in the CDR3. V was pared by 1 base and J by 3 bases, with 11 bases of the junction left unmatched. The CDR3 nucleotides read TGTGCCAGCAGCTTAGTCCCGGGACAGGGGATAAGGGACTATGGCTACACCTTC. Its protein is CASSLVPGQGIRDYGYTF.

CDR3 DNA sequence: TGTGCCAGCAGCCTAGGACTAGCGGCATACAATGAGCAGTTCTTC. Translated, it gives CASSLGLAAYNEQFF. The gene calls are TRBV11-3 and TRBJ2-1, with 10 bases matching TRBD2. Germline values: CDR1 SGHNT, CDR2 YENEEA. J gave up 4 bases and V 5 bases, and 5 bases lay outside the gene matches. The CDR3 has 15 residues.